The sequence of this T cell receptor (beta chain) was determined in a study of regulatory T cells in long-lasting Graves disease. The CDR3 is 16 residues long. Germline CDR1 WSHSY, CDR2 SAAADI. Unmatched junction bases numbered 9, after V lost 4 bases and J lost 5 bases. The time point here: newly diagnosed GD, antithyroid drugs for less than 3 months. RNA from PBMCs was the source of the TCR library. The authors diagnosed Graves' disease using American Thyroid Association guidelines. A few counts support this clonotype. Construction of TCR beta libraries relied on iRepertoire HTBI primers and on Arm-PCR targeting CDR3 regions. As processed by the authors: Segment identification across samples yielded roughly 62 TRBV and approximately 15 TRBJ segments. MiXCR, run by TCRdb on the multiplex PCR reads, gives a single entry per CDR3 protein. TCRdb, not the original authors, processed these V and J calls. The repertoire holds hundreds of thousands of distinct CDR3 sequences, roughly 14% seen once, with under 10% in the top ten.

The same sample was also studied in work on T cells in Graves' hyperthyroidism and ophthalmopathy. From that report: Clinicians diagnosed patients from clinical symptoms, serum thyroxine and TRAb, thyroid ultrasound and orbital computed tomography.

The TCR originated in a man aged 25-45 years with Graves disease. This rearrangement joins TRBV10-2 to TRBJ2-3, with TRBD2 matching over 10 bases. This specimen was peripheral blood mononuclear cells (PBMCs), taken at new diagnosis, from a patient treated with antithyroid drugs. In nucleotides, the CDR3 is TGCGCCAGCAGTGTTCCCCAGCGGGAGGGCCTAGATACGCAGTATTTT. Translation gives CASSVPQREGLDTQYF.